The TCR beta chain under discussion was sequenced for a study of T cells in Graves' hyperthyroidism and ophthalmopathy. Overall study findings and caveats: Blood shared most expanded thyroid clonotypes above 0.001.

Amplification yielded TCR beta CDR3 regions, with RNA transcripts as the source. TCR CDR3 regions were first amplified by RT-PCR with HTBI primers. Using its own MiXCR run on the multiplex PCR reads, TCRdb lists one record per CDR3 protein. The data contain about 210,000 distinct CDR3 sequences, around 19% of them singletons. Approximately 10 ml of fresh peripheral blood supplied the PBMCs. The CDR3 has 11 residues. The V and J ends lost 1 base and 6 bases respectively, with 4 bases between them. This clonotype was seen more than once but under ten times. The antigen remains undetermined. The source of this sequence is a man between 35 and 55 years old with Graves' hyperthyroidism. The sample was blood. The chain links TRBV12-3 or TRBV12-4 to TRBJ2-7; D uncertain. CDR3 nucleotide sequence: TGTGCCAGCAGTTTAGGCTTCGAGCAGTACTTC. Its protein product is CASSLGFEQYF.